These 5 T cell receptor beta chains came from one sample sequenced in a study of T cell changes during pregnancy in multiple sclerosis. Generated by immunoSEQ multiplex PCR, the TCRdb table keeps only in-frame clones and is missing some. The sample records about 89,000 clones, about 94% being singletons. This specimen consisted of peripheral blood, obtained after pregnancy. The source of these receptors is a female donor in good health, enrolled as a control in a pregnancy study.

The J gene is TRBJ2-5, the V gene TRBV6-5; 10 bases align to TRBD1. From germline, CDR1 is MNHEY and CDR2 SVGAGI. J gave up 4 bases and V 2 bases, and 4 bases lay outside the gene matches. This CDR3 is built from 15 residues. CDR3: CASSYGTGALETQYF. Written as DNA, the CDR3 is TGTGCCAGCAGTTACGGGACAGGGGCCCTAGAGACCCAGTACTTC.

This chain uses TRBV7-9 with TRBJ2-1, with 11 bases identical to TRBD2. The CDR3 is 16 residues long. Trimming at V came to 1 base and at J to 4 bases, leaving 3 bases not matched to a gene. CDR1 is SEHNR, CDR2 FQNEAQ, per germline (reference sequence). The CDR3, as DNA: TGTGCCAGCAGCTTAGACCTAGCGGGAGGATACAATGAGCAGTTCTTC. Its protein is CASSLDLAGGYNEQFF.

The chain employs TRBV18 and TRBJ2-3; 7 bases align to TRBD1. CDR1 KGHSH and CDR2 LQKENI come from the germline V gene. The CDR3 is made up of 15 amino acids. After removal of 2 bases from V and 4 bases from J, the junction contained 6 bases not matched to a gene. The CDR3 DNA is TGTGCCAGCTCACCAAGGACAGGATGGGCAGATACGCAGTATTTT. It is translated as CASSPRTGWADTQYF.

This clone was picked up one time. The genes are TRBV6-5 and TRBJ2-1, with 9 bases identical to TRBD1. The CDR3 runs 12 residues. With 6 bases clipped from V and 8 bases from J, the junction kept 2 bases outside the gene matches. Germline V gene data show CDR1 as MNHEY and CDR2 as SVGAGI. The CDR3 DNA reads TGTGCCAGCAGCTACAGGGGGCATGAGCAGTTCTTC. Its protein is CASSYRGHEQFF.

V gene TRBV7-9 combines with J gene TRBJ1-1; D remains unclear. V dropped 1 base and J dropped 0 bases, with 6 bases sitting between them. Germline V CDR1 and CDR2: SEHNR, FQNEAQ (reference sequence). The CDR3 runs 14 residues. The CDR3 DNA follows: TGTGCCAGCAGCTTAGGGAGATTGAACACTGAAGCTTTCTTT. It codes for CASSLGRLNTEAFF. Complete variable domain (other parts from reference TRBV7-9 and TRBJ1-1): DTGVSQNPRHKITKRGQNVTFRCDPISEHNRLYWYRQTLGQGPEFLTYFQNEAQLEKSRLLSDRFSAERPKGSFSTLEIQRTEQGDSAMYLCASSLGRLNTEAFFGQGTRLTVV.